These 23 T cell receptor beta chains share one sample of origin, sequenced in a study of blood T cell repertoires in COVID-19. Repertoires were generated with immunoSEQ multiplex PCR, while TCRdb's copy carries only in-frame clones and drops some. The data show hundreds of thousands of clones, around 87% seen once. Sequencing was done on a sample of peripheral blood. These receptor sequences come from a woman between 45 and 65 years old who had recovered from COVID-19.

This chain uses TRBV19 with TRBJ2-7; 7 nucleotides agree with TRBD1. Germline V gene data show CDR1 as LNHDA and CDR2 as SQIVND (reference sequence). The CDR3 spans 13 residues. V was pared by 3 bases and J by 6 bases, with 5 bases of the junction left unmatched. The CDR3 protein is CASSMDSGGEQYF. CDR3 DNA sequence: TGTGCCAGTAGTATGGATTCAGGGGGCGAGCAGTACTTC.

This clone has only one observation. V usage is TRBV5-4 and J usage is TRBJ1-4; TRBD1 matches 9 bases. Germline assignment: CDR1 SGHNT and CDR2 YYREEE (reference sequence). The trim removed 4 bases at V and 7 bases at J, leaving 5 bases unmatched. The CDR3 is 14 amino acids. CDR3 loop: CASSRQGGGEKLFF. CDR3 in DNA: TGTGCCAGCAGCAGACAGGGGGGAGGTGAAAAACTGTTTTTT.

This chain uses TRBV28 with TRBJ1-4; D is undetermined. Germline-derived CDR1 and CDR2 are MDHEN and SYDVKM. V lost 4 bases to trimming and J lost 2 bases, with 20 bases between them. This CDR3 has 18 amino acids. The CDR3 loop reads CASSSFWGAGSTNEKLFF. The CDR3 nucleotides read TGTGCCAGCAGTTCCTTTTGGGGTGCGGGCTCGACTAATGAAAAACTGTTTTTT.

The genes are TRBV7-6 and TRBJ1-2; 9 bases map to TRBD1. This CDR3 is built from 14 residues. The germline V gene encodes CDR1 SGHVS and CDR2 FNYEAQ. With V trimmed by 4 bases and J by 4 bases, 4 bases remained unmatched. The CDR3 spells CASSSGTGFYGYTF. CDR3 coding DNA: TGTGCCAGCAGCTCCGGGACAGGGTTCTATGGCTACACCTTC.

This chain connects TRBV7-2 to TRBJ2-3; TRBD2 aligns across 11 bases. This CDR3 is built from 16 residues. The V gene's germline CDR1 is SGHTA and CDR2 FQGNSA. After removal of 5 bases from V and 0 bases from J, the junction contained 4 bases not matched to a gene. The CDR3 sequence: CASSIRLAGSTDTQYF. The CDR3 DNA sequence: TGTGCCAGCAGCATCAGACTAGCGGGGAGCACAGATACGCAGTATTTT.

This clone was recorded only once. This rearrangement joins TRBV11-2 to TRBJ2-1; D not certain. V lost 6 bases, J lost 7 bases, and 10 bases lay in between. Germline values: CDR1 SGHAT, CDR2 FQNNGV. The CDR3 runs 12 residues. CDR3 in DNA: TGTGCCAGCAGAGATCGGTGGAATGAGCAGTTCTTC. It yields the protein CASRDRWNEQFF. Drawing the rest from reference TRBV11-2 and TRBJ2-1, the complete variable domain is EAGVAQSPRYKIIEKRQSVAFWCNPISGHATLYWYQQILGQGPKLLIQFQNNGVVDDSQLPKDRFSAERLKGVDSTLKIQPAKLEDSAVYLCASRDRWNEQFFGPGTRLTVL.

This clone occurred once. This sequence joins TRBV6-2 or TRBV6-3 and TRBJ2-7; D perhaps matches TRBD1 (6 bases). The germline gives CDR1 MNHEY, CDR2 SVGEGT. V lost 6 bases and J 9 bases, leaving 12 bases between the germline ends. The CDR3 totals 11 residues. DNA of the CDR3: TGTGCCAGCAGCAGTGTCAGGGGGCAGTACTTC. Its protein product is CASSSVRGQYF.

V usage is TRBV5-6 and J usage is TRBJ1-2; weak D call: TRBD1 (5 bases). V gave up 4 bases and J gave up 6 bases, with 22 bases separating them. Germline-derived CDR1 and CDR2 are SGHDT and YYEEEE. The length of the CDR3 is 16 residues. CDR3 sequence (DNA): TGTGCCAGCAGCCAAACCTCCAGGGTCCGCCGCGATGGCTACACCTTC. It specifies CASSQTSRVRRDGYTF.

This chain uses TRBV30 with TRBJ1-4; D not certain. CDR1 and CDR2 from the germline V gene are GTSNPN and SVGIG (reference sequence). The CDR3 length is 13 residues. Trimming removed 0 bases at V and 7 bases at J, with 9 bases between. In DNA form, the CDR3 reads TGTGCCTGGAGTGTTAGCGGACGTGAAAAACTGTTTTTT. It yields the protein CAWSVSGREKLFF.

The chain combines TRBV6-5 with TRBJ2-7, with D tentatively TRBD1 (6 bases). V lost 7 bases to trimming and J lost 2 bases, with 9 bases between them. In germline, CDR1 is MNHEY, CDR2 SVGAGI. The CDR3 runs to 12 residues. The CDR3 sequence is CASIGQTYEQYF. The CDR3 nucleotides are TGTGCCAGCATCGGACAGACCTACGAGCAGTACTTC.

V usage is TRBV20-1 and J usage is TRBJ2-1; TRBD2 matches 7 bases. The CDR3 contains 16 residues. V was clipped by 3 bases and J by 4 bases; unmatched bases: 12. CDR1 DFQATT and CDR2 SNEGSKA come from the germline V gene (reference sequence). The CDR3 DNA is TGCAGTGCTAGTAGGGGTGGGCTAGCGGCTTACAATGAGCAGTTCTTC. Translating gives CSASRGGLAAYNEQFF.

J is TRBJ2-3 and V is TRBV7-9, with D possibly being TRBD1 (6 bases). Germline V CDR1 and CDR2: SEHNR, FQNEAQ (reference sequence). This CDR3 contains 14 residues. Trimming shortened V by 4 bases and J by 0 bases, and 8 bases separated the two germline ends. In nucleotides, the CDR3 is TGTGCCAGCAGCTCGACAGGAAGCACAGATACGCAGTATTTT. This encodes CASSSTGSTDTQYF.

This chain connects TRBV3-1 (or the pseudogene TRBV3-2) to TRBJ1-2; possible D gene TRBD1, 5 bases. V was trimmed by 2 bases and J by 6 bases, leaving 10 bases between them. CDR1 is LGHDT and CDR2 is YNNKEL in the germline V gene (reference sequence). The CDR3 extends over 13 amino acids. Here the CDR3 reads CASSQRMGHGYTF. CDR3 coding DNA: TGTGCCAGCAGCCAAAGGATGGGGCATGGCTACACCTTC.

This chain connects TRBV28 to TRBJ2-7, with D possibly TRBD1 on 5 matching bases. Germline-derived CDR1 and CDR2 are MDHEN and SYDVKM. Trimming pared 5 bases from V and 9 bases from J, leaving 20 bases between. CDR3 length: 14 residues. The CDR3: CASSAPARQFRQYF. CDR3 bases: TGTGCCAGCAGTGCACCCGCCCGACAGTTCCGGCAGTACTTC.

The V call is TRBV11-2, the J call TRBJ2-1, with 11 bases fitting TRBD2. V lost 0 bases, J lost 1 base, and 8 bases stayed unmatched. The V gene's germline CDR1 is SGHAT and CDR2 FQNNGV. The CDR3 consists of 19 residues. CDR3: CASSLDWLAGGPSYNEQFF. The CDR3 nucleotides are TGTGCCAGCAGCTTAGATTGGTTAGCGGGAGGGCCATCCTACAATGAGCAGTTCTTC.

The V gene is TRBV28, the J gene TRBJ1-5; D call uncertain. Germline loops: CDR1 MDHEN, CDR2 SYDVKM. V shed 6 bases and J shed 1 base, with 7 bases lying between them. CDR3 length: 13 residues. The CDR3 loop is CASRGQSNQPQHF. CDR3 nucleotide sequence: TGTGCCAGCAGGGGCCAGAGCAATCAGCCCCAGCATTTT.

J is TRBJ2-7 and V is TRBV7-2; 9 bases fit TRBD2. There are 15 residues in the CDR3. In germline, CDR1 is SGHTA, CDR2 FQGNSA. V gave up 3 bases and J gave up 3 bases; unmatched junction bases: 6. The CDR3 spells CASSFSPTSGYEQYF. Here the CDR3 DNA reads TGTGCCAGCAGCTTTTCCCCGACTAGCGGCTACGAGCAGTACTTC.

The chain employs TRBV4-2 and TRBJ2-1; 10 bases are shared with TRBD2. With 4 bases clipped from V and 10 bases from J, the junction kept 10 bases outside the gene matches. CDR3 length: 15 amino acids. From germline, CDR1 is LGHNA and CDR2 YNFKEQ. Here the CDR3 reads CASSPSEGSGREQFF. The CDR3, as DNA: TGTGCCAGCAGCCCGTCCGAGGGTAGCGGGAGGGAGCAGTTCTTC.

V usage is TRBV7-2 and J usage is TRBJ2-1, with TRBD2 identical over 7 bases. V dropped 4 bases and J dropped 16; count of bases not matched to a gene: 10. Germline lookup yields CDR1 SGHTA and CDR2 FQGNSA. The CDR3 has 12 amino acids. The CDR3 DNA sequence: TGTGCCAGCAGCTCTACGATGGGGACTAAATTCTTC. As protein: CASSSTMGTKFF. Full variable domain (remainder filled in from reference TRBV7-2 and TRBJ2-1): GAGVSQSPSNKVTEKGKDVELRCDPISGHTALYWYRQSLGQGLEFLIYFQGNSAPDKSGLPSDRFSAERTGGSVSTLTIQRTQQEDSAVYLCASSSTMGTKFFGPGTRLTVL.

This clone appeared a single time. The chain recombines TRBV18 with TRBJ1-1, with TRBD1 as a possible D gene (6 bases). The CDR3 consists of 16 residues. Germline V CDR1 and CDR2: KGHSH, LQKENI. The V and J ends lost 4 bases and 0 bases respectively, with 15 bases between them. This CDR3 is CASSRRGSDMNTEAFF. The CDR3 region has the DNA TGTGCCAGCTCACGAAGGGGGAGCGACATGAACACTGAAGCTTTCTTT. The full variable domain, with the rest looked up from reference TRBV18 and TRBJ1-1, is NAGVMQNPRHLVRRRGQEARLRCSPMKGHSHVYWYRQLPEEGLKFMVYLQKENIIDESGMPKERFSAEFPKEGPSILRIQQVVRGDSAAYFCASSRRGSDMNTEAFFGQGTRLTVV.

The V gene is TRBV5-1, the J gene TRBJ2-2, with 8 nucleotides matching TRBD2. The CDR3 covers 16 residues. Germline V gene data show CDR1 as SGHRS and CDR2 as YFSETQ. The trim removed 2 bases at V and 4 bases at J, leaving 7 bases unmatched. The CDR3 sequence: CASSLKSGGPTGELFF. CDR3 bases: TGCGCCAGCAGCTTAAAAAGCGGGGGTCCCACCGGGGAGCTGTTTTTT.

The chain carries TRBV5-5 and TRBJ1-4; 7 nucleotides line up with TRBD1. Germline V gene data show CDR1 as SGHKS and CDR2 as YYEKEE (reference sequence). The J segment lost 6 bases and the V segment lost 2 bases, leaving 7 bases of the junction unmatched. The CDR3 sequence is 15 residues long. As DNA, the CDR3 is TGTGCCAGCAGCTTAGGGGGCAGGGTTGATGAAAAACTGTTTTTT. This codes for CASSLGGRVDEKLFF.

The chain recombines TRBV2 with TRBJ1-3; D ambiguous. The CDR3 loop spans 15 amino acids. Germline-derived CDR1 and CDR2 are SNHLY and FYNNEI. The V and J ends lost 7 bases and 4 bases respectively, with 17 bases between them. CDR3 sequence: CASTPGPERGNTIYF. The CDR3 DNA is TGTGCCAGCACCCCGGGTCCCGAGAGGGGAAACACCATATATTTT.